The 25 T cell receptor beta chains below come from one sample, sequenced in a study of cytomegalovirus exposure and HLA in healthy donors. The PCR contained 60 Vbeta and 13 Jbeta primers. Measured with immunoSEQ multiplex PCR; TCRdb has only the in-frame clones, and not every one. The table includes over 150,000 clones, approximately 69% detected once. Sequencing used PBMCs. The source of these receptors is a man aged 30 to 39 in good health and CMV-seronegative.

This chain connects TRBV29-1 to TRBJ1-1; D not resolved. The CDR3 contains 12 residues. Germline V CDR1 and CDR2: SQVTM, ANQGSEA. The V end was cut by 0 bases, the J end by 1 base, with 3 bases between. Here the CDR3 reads CSVEEANTEAFF. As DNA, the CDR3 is TGCAGCGTTGAAGAGGCGAACACTGAAGCTTTCTTT.

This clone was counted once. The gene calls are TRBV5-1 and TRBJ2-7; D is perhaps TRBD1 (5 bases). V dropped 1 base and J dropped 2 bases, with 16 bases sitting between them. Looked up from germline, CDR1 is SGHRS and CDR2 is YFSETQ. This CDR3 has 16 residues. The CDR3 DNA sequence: TGCGCCAGCAGCTTGTGGGCGACAGCGATGACCTACGAGCAGTACTTC. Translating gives CASSLWATAMTYEQYF. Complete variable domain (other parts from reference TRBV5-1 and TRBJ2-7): KAGVTQTPRYLIKTRGQQVTLSCSPISGHRSVSWYQQTPGQGLQFLFEYFSETQRNKGNFPGRFSGRQFSNSRSEMNVSTLELGDSALYLCASSLWATAMTYEQYFGPGTRLTVT.

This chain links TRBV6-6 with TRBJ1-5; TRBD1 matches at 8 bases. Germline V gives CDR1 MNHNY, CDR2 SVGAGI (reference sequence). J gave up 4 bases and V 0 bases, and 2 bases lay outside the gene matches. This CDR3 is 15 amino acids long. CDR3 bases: TGTGCCAGCAGTTACTCTGGACAGGGAAATCAGCCCCAGCATTTT. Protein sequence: CASSYSGQGNQPQHF.

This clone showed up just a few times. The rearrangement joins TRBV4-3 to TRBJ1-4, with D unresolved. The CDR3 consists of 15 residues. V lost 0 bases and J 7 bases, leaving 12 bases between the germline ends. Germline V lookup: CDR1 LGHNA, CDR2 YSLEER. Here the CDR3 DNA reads TGCGCCAGCAGCCAAGAAGGAGCCTTTAGTGAAAAACTGTTTTTT. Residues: CASSQEGAFSEKLFF.

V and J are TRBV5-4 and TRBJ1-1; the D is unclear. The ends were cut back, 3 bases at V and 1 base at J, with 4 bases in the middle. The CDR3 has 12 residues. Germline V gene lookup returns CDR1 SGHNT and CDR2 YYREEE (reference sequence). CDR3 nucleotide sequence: TGTGCCAGCAGCTCAGGGAACACTGAAGCTTTCTTT. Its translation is CASSSGNTEAFF.

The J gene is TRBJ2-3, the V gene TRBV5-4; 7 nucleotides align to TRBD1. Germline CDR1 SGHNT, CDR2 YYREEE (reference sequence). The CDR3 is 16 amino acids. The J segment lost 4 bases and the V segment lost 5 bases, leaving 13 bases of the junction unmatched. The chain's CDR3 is CASSFDRALSADTQYF. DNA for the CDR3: TGTGCCAGCAGTTTTGACAGGGCGTTATCGGCAGATACGCAGTATTTT.

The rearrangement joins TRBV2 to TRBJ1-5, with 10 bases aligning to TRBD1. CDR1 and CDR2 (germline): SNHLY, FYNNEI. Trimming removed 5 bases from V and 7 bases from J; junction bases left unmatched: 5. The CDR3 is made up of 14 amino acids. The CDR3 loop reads CASSLGQGEQPQHF. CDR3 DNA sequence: TGTGCCAGCAGTCTAGGACAGGGGGAGCAGCCCCAGCATTTT.

The CDR3 here is CASSLGTSGGAGPFF. The DNA for the CDR3 is TGTGCCAGCAGCTTAGGGACTAGCGGGGGGGCTGGTCCGTTCTTC. The chain recombines TRBV13 with TRBJ2-1, with TRBD2 matching over 14 bases. Germline trimming cut 0 bases from V and 15 bases from J; bases unmatched to any gene: 7. The CDR3 loop spans 15 amino acids. CDR1 and CDR2 from the germline V gene are PRHDT and FYEKMQ (reference sequence).

CDR3: CASSYGQSSYEQYF. In DNA form, the CDR3 reads TGTGCCAGCAGTTACGGACAGAGCTCCTACGAGCAGTACTTC. The chain uses TRBV27 and TRBJ2-7; TRBD1 is a possible D gene (6 bases). CDR3 length: 14 residues. V gave up 4 bases and J gave up 0 bases, with 10 bases separating them. Germline V CDR1 and CDR2: MNHEY, SMNVEV (reference sequence).

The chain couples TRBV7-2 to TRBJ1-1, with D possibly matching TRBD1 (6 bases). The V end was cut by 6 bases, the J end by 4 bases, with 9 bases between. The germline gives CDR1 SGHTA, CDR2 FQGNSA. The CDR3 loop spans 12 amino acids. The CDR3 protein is CASRLQGTEAFF. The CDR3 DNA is TGTGCCAGCAGATTACAGGGCACTGAAGCTTTCTTT. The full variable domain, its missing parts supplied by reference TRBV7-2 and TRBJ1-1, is GAGVSQSPSNKVTEKGKDVELRCDPISGHTALYWYRQSLGQGLEFLIYFQGNSAPDKSGLPSDRFSAERTGGSVSTLTIQRTQQEDSAVYLCASRLQGTEAFFGQGTRLTVV.

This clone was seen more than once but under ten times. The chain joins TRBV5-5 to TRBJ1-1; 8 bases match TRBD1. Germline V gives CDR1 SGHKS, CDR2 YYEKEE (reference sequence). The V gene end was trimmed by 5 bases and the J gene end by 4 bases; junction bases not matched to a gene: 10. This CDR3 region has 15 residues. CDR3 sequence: CASRQTGGYVTEAFF. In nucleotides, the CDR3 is TGTGCCAGCAGGCAAACAGGGGGATATGTCACTGAAGCTTTCTTT.

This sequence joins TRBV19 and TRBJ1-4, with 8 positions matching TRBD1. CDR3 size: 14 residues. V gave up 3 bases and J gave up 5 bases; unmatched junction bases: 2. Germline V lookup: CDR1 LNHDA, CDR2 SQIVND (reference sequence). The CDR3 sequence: CASSMRQGNEKLFF. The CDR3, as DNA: TGTGCCAGTAGTATGAGACAGGGGAATGAAAAACTGTTTTTT.

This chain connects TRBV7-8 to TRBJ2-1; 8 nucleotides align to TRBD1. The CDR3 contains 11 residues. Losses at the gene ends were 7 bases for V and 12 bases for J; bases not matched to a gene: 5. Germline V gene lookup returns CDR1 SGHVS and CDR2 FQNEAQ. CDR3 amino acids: CASTLGTGQFF. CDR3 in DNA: TGTGCCAGCACCCTGGGGACAGGGCAGTTCTTC.

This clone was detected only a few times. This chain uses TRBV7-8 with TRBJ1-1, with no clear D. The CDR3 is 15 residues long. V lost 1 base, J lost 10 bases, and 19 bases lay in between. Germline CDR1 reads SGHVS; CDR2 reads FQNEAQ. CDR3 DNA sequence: TGTGCCAGCAGCTTAGGCCCAGGAGGGAAGGACGTAGCTTTCTTT. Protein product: CASSLGPGGKDVAFF.

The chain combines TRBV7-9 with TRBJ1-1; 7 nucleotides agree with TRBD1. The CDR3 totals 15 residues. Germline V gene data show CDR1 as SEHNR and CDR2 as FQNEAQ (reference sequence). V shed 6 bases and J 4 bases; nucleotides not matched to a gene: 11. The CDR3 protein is CASRVVQGSGTEAFF. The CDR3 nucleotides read TGTGCCAGCAGGGTGGTACAGGGGTCGGGCACTGAAGCTTTCTTT.

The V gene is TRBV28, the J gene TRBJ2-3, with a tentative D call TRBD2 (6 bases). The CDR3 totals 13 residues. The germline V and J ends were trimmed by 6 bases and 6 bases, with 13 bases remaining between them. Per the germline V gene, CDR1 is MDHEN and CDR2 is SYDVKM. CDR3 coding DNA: TGTGCCAGCAGCACTCCTGGGAGGGATACGCAGTATTTT. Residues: CASSTPGRDTQYF.

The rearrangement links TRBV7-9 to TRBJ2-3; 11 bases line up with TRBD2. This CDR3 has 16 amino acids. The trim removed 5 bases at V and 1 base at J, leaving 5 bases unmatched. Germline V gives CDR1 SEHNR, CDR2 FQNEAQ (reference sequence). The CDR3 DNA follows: TGTGCCAGCAGCAAGACTAGCGGGGCTGGCACAGATACGCAGTATTTT. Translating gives CASSKTSGAGTDTQYF.

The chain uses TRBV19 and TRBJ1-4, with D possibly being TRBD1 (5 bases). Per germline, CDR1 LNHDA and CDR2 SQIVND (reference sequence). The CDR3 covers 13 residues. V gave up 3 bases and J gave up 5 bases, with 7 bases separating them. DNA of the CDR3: TGTGCCAGTAGTATGGGGCTCAATGAAAAACTGTTTTTT. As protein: CASSMGLNEKLFF.

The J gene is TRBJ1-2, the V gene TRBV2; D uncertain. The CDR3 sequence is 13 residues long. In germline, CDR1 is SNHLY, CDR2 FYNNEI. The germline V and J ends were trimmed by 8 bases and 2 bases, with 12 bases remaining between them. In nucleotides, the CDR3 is TGTGCCAGCGACGGAGGAAGGAACTATGGCTACACCTTC. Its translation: CASDGGRNYGYTF. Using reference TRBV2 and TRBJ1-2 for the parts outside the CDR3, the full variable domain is EPEVTQTPSHQVTQMGQEVILRCVPISNHLYFYWYRQILGQKVEFLVSFYNNEISEKSEIFDDQFSVERPDGSNFTLKIRSTKLEDSAMYFCASDGGRNYGYTFGSGTRLTVV.

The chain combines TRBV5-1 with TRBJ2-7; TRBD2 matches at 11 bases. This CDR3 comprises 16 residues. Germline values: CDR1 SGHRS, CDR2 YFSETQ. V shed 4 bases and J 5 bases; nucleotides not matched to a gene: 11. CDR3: CASSTQGGLAVNEQYF. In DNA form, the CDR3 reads TGCGCCAGCAGCACTCAGGGGGGACTAGCGGTAAACGAGCAGTACTTC.

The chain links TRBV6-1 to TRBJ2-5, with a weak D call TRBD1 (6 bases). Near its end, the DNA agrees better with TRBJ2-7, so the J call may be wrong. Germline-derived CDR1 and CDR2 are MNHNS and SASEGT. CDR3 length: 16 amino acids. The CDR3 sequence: CASSVQGIGSSYEQYF. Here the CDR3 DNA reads TGTGCCAGCAGTGTACAGGGTATAGGGAGCTCCTACGAGCAGTACTTC.

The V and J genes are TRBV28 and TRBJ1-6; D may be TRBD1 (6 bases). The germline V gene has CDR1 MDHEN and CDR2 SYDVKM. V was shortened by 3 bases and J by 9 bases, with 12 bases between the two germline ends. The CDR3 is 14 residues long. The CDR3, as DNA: TGTGCCAGCAGTTTGACAGGCCAGGTTTCACCCCTCCACTTT. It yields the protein CASSLTGQVSPLHF.

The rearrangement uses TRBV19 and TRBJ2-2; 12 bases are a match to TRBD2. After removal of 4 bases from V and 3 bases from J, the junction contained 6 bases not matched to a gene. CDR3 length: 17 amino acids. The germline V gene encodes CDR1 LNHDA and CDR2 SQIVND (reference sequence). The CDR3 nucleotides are TGTGCCAGTAGTACCCTAGCGGGGGGGCCGCACACCGGGGAGCTGTTTTTT. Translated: CASSTLAGGPHTGELFF.

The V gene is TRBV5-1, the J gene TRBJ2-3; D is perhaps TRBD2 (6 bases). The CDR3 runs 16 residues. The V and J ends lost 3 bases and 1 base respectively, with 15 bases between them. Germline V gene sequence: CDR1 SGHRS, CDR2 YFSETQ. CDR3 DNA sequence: TGCGCCAGCAGCTCGCAGACTAGTTCGGGCACAGATACGCAGTATTTT. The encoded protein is CASSSQTSSGTDTQYF. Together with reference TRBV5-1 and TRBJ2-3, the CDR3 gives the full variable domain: KAGVTQTPRYLIKTRGQQVTLSCSPISGHRSVSWYQQTPGQGLQFLFEYFSETQRNKGNFPGRFSGRQFSNSRSEMNVSTLELGDSALYLCASSSQTSSGTDTQYFGPGTRLTVL.

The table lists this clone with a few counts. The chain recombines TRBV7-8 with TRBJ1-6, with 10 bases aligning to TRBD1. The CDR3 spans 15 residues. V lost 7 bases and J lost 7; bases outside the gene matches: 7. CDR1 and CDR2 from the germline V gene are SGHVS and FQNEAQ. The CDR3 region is CASTLGTGENSPLHF. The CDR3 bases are TGTGCCAGCACCCTTGGGACAGGGGAGAATTCACCCCTCCACTTT. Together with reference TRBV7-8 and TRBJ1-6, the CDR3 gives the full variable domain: GAGVSQSPRYKVAKRGQDVALRCDPISGHVSLFWYQQALGQGPEFLTYFQNEAQLDKSGLPSDRFFAERPEGSVSTLKIQRTQQEDSAVYLCASTLGTGENSPLHFGNGTRLTVT.